Each of the 18 T cell receptor beta chains below was sequenced from the same sample in a study of identifying expanded T cells in peripheral blood. TCRdb's copy holds only in-frame clones and misses some; the assay was immunoSEQ multiplex PCR. Found here are under 100,000 clones, 70% to 90% of them singletons; the top ten hold about 7%. Sequenced sample: blood. All receptors derive from a person between 18 and 75 years old in good health.

J is TRBJ1-2 and V is TRBV29-1, with TRBD1 as a possible D gene (6 bases). Germline CDR1 reads SQVTM; CDR2 reads ANQGSEA. V shed 7 bases and J shed 0 bases, with 15 bases lying between them. The CDR3 has 14 amino acids. The CDR3 DNA sequence: TGCAGCGCTACGCTAAGGACAGCTAACTATGGCTACACCTTC. It specifies CSATLRTANYGYTF.

This chain connects TRBV2 to TRBJ2-1, with 11 bases matching TRBD2. V lost 5 bases, J lost 7 bases, and 4 bases stayed unmatched. CDR3 length: 14 residues. CDR1 and CDR2 from the germline V gene are SNHLY and FYNNEI. This chain's CDR3 is CASSFSGRENEQFF. The DNA for the CDR3 is TGTGCCAGCAGTTTTAGCGGGAGGGAAAATGAGCAGTTCTTC.

The chain carries TRBV19 and TRBJ1-2; 12 nucleotides match TRBD1. V lost 5 bases to trimming and J lost 7 bases; unmatched junction nucleotides: 5. The CDR3 contains 14 residues. Germline V gene lookup returns CDR1 LNHDA and CDR2 SQIVND (reference sequence). Written as DNA, the CDR3 is TGTGCCAGTAGTGGGGACAGGGGGCGAATTGGCTACACCTTC. Amino acids: CASSGDRGRIGYTF. The whole variable domain, remainder taken from reference TRBV19 and TRBJ1-2, is DGGITQSPKYLFRKEGQNVTLSCEQNLNHDAMYWYRQDPGQGLRLIYYSQIVNDFQKGDIAEGYSVSREKKESFPLTVTSAQKNPTAFYLCASSGDRGRIGYTFGSGTRLTVV.

This sequence joins TRBV11-3 and TRBJ2-2; D is undetermined. The CDR3 totals 17 residues. CDR1 and CDR2 (germline): SGHNT, YENEEA. Trimming took 0 bases from V and 0 from J, leaving 11 bases between them. CDR3 in DNA: TGTGCCAGCAGCTTAGAAATGGGCCCCGCGAACACCGGGGAGCTGTTTTTT. Amino acids: CASSLEMGPANTGELFF.

This chain joins TRBV4-3 and TRBJ1-4, with a tentative D call TRBD1 (6 bases). CDR1 and CDR2 (germline): LGHNA, YSLEER. The CDR3 is made up of 16 amino acids. V lost 0 bases and J 2 bases, leaving 10 bases between the germline ends. The CDR3: CASSQEGGWTNEKLFF. The CDR3, as DNA: TGCGCCAGCAGCCAAGAAGGGGGGTGGACTAATGAAAAACTGTTTTTT.

The J gene is TRBJ2-5, the V gene TRBV9; TRBD2 matches 13 bases. The CDR3 sequence is 16 residues long. Trimming took 3 bases from V and 6 from J; bases not matched to a gene: 8. Germline loops: CDR1 SGDLS, CDR2 YYNGEE. In DNA, the CDR3 is TGTGCCAGCAGCGATCCGGGACTAGCGGGGTTGCAGACCCAGTACTTC. It specifies CASSDPGLAGLQTQYF.

The chain employs TRBV19 and TRBJ1-6; tentatively, D is TRBD1 (6 bases). The CDR3 runs 13 residues. Germline V lookup: CDR1 LNHDA, CDR2 SQIVND (reference sequence). The V end was cut by 7 bases, the J end by 7 bases, with 11 bases between. CDR3 sequence: CASTGTLNSPLHF. In DNA form, the CDR3 reads TGTGCCAGTACCGGGACACTAAATTCACCCCTCCACTTT.

The V call is TRBV9, the J call TRBJ1-4; D not certain. The CDR3 length is 13 residues. Germline V gives CDR1 SGDLS, CDR2 YYNGEE. The ends were cut back, 3 bases at V and 6 bases at J, with 9 bases in the middle. The CDR3: CASSDQNDEKLFF. The CDR3 region has the DNA TGTGCCAGCAGCGACCAGAACGATGAAAAACTGTTTTTT.

This clone was counted once. This chain connects TRBV29-1 to TRBJ1-2; D is undetermined. Trimming pared 4 bases from V and 2 bases from J, leaving 14 bases between. Germline loops: CDR1 SQVTM, CDR2 ANQGSEA. The CDR3 sequence is 14 residues long. This CDR3 is CSVVGRVGNYGYTF. The DNA of the CDR3 is TGCAGCGTTGTAGGGAGGGTCGGCAACTATGGCTACACCTTC.

This chain links TRBV5-4 with TRBJ2-3; D is unclear. The CDR3 contains 14 residues. Trimming took 4 bases from V and 3 from J, leaving 12 bases between them. The germline V gene has CDR1 SGHNT and CDR2 YYREEE (reference sequence). The CDR3 bases are TGTGCCAGCAGCCGTGCACAGTGGACAGATACGCAGTATTTT. Protein product: CASSRAQWTDTQYF.

This chain connects TRBV10-3 to TRBJ1-2; 9 bases fit TRBD1. The CDR3 sequence is 16 residues long. The J segment lost 4 bases and the V segment lost 0 bases, leaving 6 bases of the junction unmatched. Germline V CDR1 and CDR2: ENHRY, SYGVKD. CDR3 nucleotides: TGTGCCATCAGTGAGTCTGGTGGGACAGGGTTCTATGGCTACACCTTC. It yields the protein CAISESGGTGFYGYTF.

Only one count was recorded for this clone. The V and J genes are TRBV9 and TRBJ2-1, with TRBD1 matching 9 bases. The trim removed 0 bases at V and 8 bases at J, leaving 6 bases unmatched. This CDR3 comprises 15 residues. CDR1 and CDR2 (germline): SGDLS, YYNGEE. CDR3 DNA sequence: TGTGCCAGCAGCGTAGAGGGACAGGGCCCTCATGAGCAGTTCTTC. Amino acid sequence: CASSVEGQGPHEQFF.

This sequence joins TRBV9 and TRBJ2-5, with 7 bases that match TRBD1. This CDR3 contains 12 residues. Trimming cost V 3 bases and J 13 bases; bases outside gene matches: 9. Germline V gives CDR1 SGDLS, CDR2 YYNGEE. CDR3 coding DNA: TGTGCCAGCAGCGCGGACAGGACCCCAGTGTACTTC. This encodes CASSADRTPVYF.

This chain uses TRBV10-3 with TRBJ2-2; 7 nucleotides align to TRBD2. Germline CDR1 reads ENHRY; CDR2 reads SYGVKD. After removal of 10 bases from V and 3 bases from J, the junction contained 2 bases not matched to a gene. This CDR3 contains 12 residues. The CDR3 loop is CATGRDTGELFF. The CDR3 nucleotides are TGTGCCACAGGGAGGGACACCGGGGAGCTGTTTTTT.

The rearrangement links TRBV6-5 to TRBJ1-6, with TRBD1 identical over 8 bases. Germline assignment: CDR1 MNHEY and CDR2 SVGAGI. The CDR3 has 14 amino acids. V lost 6 bases, J lost 6 bases, and 4 bases stayed unmatched. In DNA form, the CDR3 reads TGTGCCAGCAGCAAAGGACAGGGTAATTCACCCCTCCACTTT. As protein: CASSKGQGNSPLHF.

CDR3 sequence (DNA): TGTGCCAGTAGTCAGGGCGCTCGTCGGCGGAGTAACACTGAAGCTTTCTTT. It specifies CASSQGARRRSNTEAFF. The chain couples TRBV19 to TRBJ1-1, with D tentatively TRBD1 (5 bases). V was shortened by 5 bases and J by 2 bases, with 21 bases between the two germline ends. Per germline, CDR1 LNHDA and CDR2 SQIVND (reference sequence). CDR3 size: 17 residues.

The chain joins TRBV27 to TRBJ2-1; D is uncertain. The CDR3 spans 14 residues. Germline V gives CDR1 MNHEY, CDR2 SMNVEV (reference sequence). With 8 bases removed from V and 0 bases from J, the gap between germline ends came to 11 bases. CDR3 DNA: TGTGCCAGCCGTGGGGTAACCTCCTACAATGAGCAGTTCTTC. Its translation: CASRGVTSYNEQFF.

This chain uses TRBV7-9 with TRBJ2-5; no reliable D call. The V and J ends lost 8 bases and 1 base respectively, with 8 bases between them. The CDR3 consists of 12 residues. The germline V gene has CDR1 SEHNR and CDR2 FQNEAQ (reference sequence). The CDR3 sequence is CASGAAQETQYF. The CDR3 region has the DNA TGTGCCAGCGGCGCGGCCCAAGAGACCCAGTACTTC.